Given below is one T cell receptor (beta chain) in context. There is no known antigen for this receptor. The sample holds no much larger clone one base away, and base qualities are not on file. The immunoSEQ Assay, a bias-controlled multiplex PCR, was used to amplify TCRbeta CDR3 regions from genomic DNA. Regarding the original processing steps: The number of nucleated cells in each sample was estimated from the amplification of reference gene primers within the assay. To quantify the absolute abundance of each unique TCRbeta CDR3 rearrangement, sequence reads were collapsed and filtered. For each sample, productive Simpson clonality was calculated as the square root of Simpson's diversity index over productive rearrangements. TCRdb took over this immuneACCESS table, retaining in-frame rearrangements with V and J assigned. Such tables are incomplete; in checked studies, under half of the missing clones stem from an unresolved V gene, and the remainder is unexplained. The D gene and trimming were derived from the DNA, and the V and J assignments and clone size from that table. This sample has approximately 210,000 clones in its table, and 80% to 90% of those were observed once. Jointly, the top ten make up about 8% of the sample.

For this chain, trimming is 4 bases at the V end and 4 bases at the J end, and the number of junction bases without a gene match is 4. The germline V gene provides CDR1 SGHRS and CDR2 YFSETQ. The CDR3 has 14 amino acids, counting the end cysteine and phenylalanine. The CDR3 DNA has 42 bases and is translated from base 1. Collaborating institutions collected whole blood in K2EDTA tubes following their own protocols. For TCRbeta analysis, collaborator samples were shipped as frozen whole blood, as isolated PBMCs, or as DNA extracted from either sample type. This entry comes from a study of blood T cell repertoires in COVID-19 (dated by TCRdb to the early 2020s). Study-level background: Samples from collaborators originated in the United States, Italy and Spain and spanned both the acute and convalescent phases of COVID-19. The prospective study material was composed of cDNA or gDNA derived from T cells, B-cell-depleted T cells, or PBMCs. Subjects who had been exposed to COVID-19, were actively infected with it, or had recovered from it provided the deeply sampled blood TCRbeta repertoires that made up the dataset. The repertoires were released in a freely available public database meant as a resource for research on the immune response to SARS-CoV-2. The samples were drawn from the first 160 participants of the ongoing ImmuneRACE study and from 1,254 subjects provided by 6 global collaborators. Nearly every sample came with metadata listing a de-identified subject ID, COVID-19 status, age in years and sex. Where available, HLA class I and class II types were obtained from metadata supplied by the sample provider rather than from assay-based typing.

Broader findings and caveats from the paper: The amount of clinical and demographic metadata varied by source and participant and was provided uncurated.

The specimen sequenced was peripheral blood. This sequence was found in a woman aged 45-60 years with active or convalescent COVID-19. The chain was built from TRBV5-1 and TRBJ2-7, with 11 junctional bases fitting TRBD1. Read as DNA, the sequence is TGCGCCAGCAGCAGAGGACAGGGGGCATACGAGCAGTACTTC. Its translation is CASSRGQGAYEQYF.